This T cell receptor beta chain was obtained from a study of identifying expanded T cells in peripheral blood. The CDR3 length is 15 residues. V gave up 3 bases and J gave up 11 bases, with 22 bases separating them. The V gene's germline CDR1 is KGHSH and CDR2 LQKENI. The method was immunoSEQ multiplex PCR; TCRdb's version includes in-frame clones alone and lacks a portion of them. The data contain over 75,000 clones, around 88% of them singletons. Sequencing was done on a sample of blood. This rearrangement joins TRBV18 to TRBJ2-5, with a weak D call TRBD2 (5 bases). The TCR comes from a person between 18 and 75 years old in good health. CDR3 nucleotide sequence: TGTGCCAGCTCACCCGGGGTCACGGGTTATCAAGAGCAGTACTTC. Residues: CASSPGVTGYQEQYF.